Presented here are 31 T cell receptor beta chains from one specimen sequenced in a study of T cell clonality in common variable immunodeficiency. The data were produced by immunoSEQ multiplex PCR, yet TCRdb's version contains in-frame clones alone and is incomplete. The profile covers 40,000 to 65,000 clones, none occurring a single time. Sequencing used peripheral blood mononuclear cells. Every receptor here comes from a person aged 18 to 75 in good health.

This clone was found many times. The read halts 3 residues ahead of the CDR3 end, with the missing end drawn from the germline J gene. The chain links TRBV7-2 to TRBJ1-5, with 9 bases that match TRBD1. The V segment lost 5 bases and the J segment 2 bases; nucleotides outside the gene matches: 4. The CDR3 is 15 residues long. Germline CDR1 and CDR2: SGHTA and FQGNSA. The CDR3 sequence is CASSGGQGGNQPQHF. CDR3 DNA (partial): TGTGCCAGCAGCGGGGGACAGGGAGGCAATCAGCCC.

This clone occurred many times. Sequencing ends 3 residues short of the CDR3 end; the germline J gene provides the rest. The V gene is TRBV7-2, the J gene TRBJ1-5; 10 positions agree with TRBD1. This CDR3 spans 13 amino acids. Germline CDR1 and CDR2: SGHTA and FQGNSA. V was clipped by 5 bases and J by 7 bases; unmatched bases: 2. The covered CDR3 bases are TGTGCCAGCAGCAGACAGGGGGCGCAGCCC. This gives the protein CASSRQGAQP. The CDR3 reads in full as CASSRQGAQPQHF.

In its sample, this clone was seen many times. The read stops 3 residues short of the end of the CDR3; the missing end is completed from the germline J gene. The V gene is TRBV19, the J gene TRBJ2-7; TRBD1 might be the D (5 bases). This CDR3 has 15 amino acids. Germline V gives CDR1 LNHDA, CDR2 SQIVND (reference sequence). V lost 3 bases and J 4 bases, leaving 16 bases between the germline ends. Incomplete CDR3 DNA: TGTGCCAGTAGTATTACGGCCCAGGGTAGGTACGAG. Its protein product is CASSITAQGRYE. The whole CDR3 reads CASSITAQGRYEQYF.

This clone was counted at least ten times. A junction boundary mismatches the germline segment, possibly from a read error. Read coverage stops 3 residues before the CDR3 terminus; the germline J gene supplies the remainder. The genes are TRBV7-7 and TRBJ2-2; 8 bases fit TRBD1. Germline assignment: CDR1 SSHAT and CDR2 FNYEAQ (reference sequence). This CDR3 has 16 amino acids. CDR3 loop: CASSPGTGENTGELFF. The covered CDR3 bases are TGTGCTAGCAGCCCGGGGACAGGCGAAAACACCGGGGAG.

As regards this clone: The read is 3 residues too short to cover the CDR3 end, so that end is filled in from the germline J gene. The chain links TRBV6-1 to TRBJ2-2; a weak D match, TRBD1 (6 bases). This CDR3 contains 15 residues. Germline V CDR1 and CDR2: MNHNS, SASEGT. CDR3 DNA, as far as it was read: TGTGCCAGCAGTGGGTACCGGGACACTAATGAAAAG. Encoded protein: CASSGYRDTNEK. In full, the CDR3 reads CASSGYRDTNEKLFF.

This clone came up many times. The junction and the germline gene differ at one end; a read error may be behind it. The CDR3: CASSQDAGRSYEQYF. The part of the CDR3 DNA that was read is TGCGCCAGCAGCCAAGATGCAGGTCGCAGCTACGAG. The chain combines TRBV4-2 with TRBJ2-7; D is unclear. The sequenced fragment ends 3 residues before the CDR3 boundary, so the rest is inferred from the germline J gene. Per the germline V gene, CDR1 is LGHNA and CDR2 is YNFKEQ. The CDR3 sequence is 15 residues long.

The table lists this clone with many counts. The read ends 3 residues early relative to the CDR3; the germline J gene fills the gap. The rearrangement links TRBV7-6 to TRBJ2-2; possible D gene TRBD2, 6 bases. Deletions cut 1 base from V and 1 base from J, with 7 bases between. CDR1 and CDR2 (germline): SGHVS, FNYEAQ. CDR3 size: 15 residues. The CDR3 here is CASSLGRGNTGELFF. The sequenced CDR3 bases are TGTGCCAGCAGCTTAGGGCGGGGGAACACCGGGGAG.

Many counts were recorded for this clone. The chain's CDR3 is CSALRTGGYEQYF. CDR3 bases read: TGCAGTGCTTTACGGACAGGGGGGTACGAG. The gene calls are TRBV20-1 and TRBJ2-7; 10 nucleotides agree with TRBD1. The read halts 3 residues ahead of the CDR3 end, with the missing end drawn from the germline J gene. The CDR3 extends over 13 amino acids. J was trimmed by 4 bases and V by 5 bases; bases with no gene match: 5. Germline-derived CDR1 and CDR2 are DFQATT and SNEGSKA (reference sequence).

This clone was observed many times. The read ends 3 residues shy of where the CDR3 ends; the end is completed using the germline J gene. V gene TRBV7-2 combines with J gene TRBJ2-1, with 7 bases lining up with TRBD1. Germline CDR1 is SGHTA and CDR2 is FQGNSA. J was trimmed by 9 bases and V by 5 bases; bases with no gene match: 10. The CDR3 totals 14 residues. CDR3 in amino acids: CASSPYRGMGEQFF. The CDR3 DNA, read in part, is TGTGCCAGCAGCCCCTACAGGGGAATGGGTGAG.

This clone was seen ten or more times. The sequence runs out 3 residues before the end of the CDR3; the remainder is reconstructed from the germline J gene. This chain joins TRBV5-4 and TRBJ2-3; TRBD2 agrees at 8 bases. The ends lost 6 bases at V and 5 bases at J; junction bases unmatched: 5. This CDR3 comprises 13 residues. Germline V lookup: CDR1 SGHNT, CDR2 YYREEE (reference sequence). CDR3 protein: CASTGGLVDTQYF. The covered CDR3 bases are TGTGCCAGCACGGGGGGGCTTGTAGATACG.

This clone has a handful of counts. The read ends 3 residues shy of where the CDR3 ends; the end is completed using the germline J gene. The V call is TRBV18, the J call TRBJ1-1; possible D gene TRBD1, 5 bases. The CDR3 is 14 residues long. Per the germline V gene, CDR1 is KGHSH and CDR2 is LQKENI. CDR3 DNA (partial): TGTGCCAGCTCATCCGGGGCGGGGAACTATGGC. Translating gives CASSSGAGNYG. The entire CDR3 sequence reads CASSSGAGNYGAFF.

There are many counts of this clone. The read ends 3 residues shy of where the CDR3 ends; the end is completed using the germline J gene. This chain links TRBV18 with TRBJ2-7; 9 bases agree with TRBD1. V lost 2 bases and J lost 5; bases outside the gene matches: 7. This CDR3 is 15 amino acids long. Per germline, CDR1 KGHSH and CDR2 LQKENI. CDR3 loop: CASSPARDRVNEQYF. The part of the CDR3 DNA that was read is TGTGCCAGCTCACCAGCCCGGGACAGGGTTAACGAG.

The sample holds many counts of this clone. The CDR3: CASRGRAGAFYEQYF. The sequenced part of the CDR3 DNA is TGTGCCAGTAGGGGCCGGGCGGGAGCGTTCTACGAG. This sequence joins TRBV19 and TRBJ2-7; TRBD2 matches at 7 bases. Read data end 3 residues before the CDR3 end; the end is taken from the germline J gene. The germline gives CDR1 LNHDA, CDR2 SQIVND (reference sequence). The CDR3 sequence is 15 residues long. V lost 6 bases and J lost 3; bases outside the gene matches: 11.

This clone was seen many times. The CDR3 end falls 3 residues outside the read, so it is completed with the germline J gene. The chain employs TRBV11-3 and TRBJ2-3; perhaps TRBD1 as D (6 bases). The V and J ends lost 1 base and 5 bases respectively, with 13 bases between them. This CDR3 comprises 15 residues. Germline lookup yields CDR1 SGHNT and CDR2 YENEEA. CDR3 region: CASSLVSTGLDTQYF. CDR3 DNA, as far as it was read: TGTGCCAGCAGCTTAGTCTCCACAGGGTTAGATACG.

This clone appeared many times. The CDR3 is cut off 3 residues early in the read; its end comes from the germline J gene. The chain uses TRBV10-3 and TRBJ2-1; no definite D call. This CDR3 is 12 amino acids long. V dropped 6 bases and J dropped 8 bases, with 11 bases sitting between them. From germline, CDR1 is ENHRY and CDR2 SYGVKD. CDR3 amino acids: CAISPRLDEQFF. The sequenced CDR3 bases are TGTGCCATCAGCCCGCGTTTAGATGAG.

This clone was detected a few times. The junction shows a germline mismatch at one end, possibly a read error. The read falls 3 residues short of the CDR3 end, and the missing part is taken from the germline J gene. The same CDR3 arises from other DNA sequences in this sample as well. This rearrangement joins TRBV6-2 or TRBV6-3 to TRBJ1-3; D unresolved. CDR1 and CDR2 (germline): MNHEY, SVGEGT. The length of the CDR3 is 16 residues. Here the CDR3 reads CASSYSYSGLGNTIYF. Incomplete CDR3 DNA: TGTGCCAGCAGTTACTCTTATTCCGGACTGGGAAACACA.

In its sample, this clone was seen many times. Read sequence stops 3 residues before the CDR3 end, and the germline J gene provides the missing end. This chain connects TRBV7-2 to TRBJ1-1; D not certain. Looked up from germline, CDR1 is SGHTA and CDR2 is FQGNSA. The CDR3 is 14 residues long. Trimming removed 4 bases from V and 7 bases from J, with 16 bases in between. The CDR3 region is CASSYTPTLNEAFF. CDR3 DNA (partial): TGTGCCAGCAGCTATACCCCAACATTAAATGAA.

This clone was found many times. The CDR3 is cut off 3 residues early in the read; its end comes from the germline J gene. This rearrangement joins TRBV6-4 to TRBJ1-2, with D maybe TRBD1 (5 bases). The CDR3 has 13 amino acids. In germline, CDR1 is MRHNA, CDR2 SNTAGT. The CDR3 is CASSEMGQGAYTF. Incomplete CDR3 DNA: TGTGCCAGCAGTGAGATGGGTCAAGGGGCC.

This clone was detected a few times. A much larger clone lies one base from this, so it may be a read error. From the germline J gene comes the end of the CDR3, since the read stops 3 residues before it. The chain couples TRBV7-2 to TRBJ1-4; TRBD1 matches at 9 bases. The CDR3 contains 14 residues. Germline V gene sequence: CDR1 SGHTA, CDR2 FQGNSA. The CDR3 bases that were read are TGTGCCAGCAGCTTTAACAGGGGGCGCGGGGCA. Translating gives CASSFNRGRGA. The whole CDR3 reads CASSFNRGRGALFF.

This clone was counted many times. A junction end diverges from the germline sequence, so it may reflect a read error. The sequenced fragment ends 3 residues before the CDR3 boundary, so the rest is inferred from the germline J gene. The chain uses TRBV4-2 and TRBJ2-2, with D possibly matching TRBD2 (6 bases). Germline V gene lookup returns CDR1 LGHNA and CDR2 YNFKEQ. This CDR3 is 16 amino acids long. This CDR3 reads CASSQGRDRGTGELFF. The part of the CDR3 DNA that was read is TGCGCCAGCAGCCAAGGCCGGGATCGGGGGACCGGGGAG.

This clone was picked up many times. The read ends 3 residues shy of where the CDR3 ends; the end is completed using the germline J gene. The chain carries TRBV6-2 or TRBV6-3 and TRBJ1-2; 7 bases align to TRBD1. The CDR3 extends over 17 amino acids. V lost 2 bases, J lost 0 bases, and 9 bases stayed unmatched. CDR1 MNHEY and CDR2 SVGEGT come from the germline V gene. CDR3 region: CASSYPLQGKANYGYTF. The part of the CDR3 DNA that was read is TGTGCCAGCAGTTACCCACTACAGGGGAAAGCTAACTATGGC.

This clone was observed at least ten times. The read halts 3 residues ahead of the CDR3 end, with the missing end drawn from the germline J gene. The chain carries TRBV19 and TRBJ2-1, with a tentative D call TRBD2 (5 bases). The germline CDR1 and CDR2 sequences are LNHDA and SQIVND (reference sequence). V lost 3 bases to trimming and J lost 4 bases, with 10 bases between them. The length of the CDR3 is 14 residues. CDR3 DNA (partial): TGTGCCAGTAGTATCCCTAGCCTATACAATGAG. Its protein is CASSIPSLYNE. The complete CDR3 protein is CASSIPSLYNEQFF.

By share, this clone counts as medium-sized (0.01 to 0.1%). The part of the CDR3 DNA that was read is TGCAGTGCTAGATCGGCAGGGATCACCGGGGAG. Translated, it gives CSARSAGITGE. The complete CDR3 reads CSARSAGITGELFF. The gene calls are TRBV20-1 and TRBJ2-2; D possibly corresponds to TRBD1 (5 bases). The read halts 3 residues ahead of the CDR3 end, with the missing end drawn from the germline J gene. The CDR3 consists of 14 residues. In germline, CDR1 is DFQATT, CDR2 SNEGSKA (reference sequence). The V gene lost 2 bases and the J gene lost 4 bases, with 11 bases spanning the gap.

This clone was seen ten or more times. The part of the CDR3 DNA that was read is TGCAGTGCTGTCAGGACAGTAACAACGAACTATGGC. Encoded protein: CSAVRTVTTNYG. The CDR3 reads in full as CSAVRTVTTNYGYTF. This chain links TRBV20-1 with TRBJ1-2; D might be TRBD1 (6 bases). Read sequence stops 3 residues before the CDR3 end, and the germline J gene provides the missing end. The germline V and J ends were trimmed by 5 bases and 2 bases, with 18 bases remaining between them. The CDR3 spans 15 residues. Per germline, CDR1 DFQATT and CDR2 SNEGSKA (reference sequence).

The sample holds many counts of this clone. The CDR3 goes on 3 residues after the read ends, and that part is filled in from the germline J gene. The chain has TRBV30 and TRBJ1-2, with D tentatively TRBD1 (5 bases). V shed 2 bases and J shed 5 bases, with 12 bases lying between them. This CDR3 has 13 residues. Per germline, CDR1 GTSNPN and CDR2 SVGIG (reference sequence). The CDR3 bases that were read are TGTGCCTGGAGTCTTATGAGGGGTTATGGC. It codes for CAWSLMRGYG. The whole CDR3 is CAWSLMRGYGYTF.

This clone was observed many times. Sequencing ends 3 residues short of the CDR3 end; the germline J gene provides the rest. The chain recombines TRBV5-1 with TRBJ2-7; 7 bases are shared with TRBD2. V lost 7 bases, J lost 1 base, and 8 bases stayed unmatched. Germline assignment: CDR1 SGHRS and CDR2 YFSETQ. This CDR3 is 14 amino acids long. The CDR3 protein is CASRTGGNSYEQYF. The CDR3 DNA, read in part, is TGCGCCAGCCGAACCGGGGGGAATTCCTACGAG. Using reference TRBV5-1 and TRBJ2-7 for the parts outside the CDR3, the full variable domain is KAGVTQTPRYLIKTRGQQVTLSCSPISGHRSVSWYQQTPGQGLQFLFEYFSETQRNKGNFPGRFSGRQFSNSRSEMNVSTLELGDSALYLCASRTGGNSYEQYFGPGTRLTVT.

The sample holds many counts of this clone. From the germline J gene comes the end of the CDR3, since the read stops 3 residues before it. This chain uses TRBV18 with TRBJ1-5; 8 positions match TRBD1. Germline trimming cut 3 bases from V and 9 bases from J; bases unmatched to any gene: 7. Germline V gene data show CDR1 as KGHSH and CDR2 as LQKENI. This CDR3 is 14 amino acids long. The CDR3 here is CASSPDWDRTPQHF. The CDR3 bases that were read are TGTGCCAGCTCACCGGATTGGGACAGGACGCCC.

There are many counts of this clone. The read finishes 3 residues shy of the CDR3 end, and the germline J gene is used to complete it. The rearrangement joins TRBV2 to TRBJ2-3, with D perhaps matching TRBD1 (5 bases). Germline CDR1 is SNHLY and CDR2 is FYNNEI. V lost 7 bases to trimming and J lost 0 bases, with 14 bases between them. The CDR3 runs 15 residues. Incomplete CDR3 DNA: TGTGCCAGCATCCCCAGGGCACCTAGCACAGATACG. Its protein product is CASIPRAPSTDT. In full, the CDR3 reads CASIPRAPSTDTQYF.

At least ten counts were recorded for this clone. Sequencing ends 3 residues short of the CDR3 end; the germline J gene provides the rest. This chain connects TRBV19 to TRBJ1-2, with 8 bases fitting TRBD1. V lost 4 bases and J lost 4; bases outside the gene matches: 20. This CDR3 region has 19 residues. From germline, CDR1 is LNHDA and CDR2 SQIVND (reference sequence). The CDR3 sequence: CASSSPTGQGLVLGYGYTF. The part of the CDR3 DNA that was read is TGTGCCAGTAGTAGCCCCACCGGACAGGGTTTAGTTCTGGGCTATGGC.

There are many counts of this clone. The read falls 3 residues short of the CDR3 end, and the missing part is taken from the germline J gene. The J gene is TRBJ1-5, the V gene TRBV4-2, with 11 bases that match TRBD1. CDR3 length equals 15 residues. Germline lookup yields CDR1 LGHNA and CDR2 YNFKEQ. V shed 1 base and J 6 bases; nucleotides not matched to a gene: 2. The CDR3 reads CASSQAGTGGQPQHF. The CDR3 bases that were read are TGTGCCAGCAGCCAAGCCGGGACAGGGGGTCAGCCC.

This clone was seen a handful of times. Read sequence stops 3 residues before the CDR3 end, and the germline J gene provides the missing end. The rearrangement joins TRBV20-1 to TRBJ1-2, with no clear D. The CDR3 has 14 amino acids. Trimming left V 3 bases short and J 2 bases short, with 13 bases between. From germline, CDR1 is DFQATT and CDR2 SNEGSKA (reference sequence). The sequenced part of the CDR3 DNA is TGCAGTGCTAGCACAGACGGCGGGAACTATGGC. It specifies CSASTDGGNYG. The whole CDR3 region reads CSASTDGGNYGYTF.